This T cell receptor (beta chain) was recovered during a study of OX40 agonist ivuxolimab in advanced cancers. Study results and caveats: CD4+ and CD8+ blood T cells expanded clonally by week 6 at 0.1 to 3.0 mg/kg.

Assay used: immunoSEQ multiplex PCR; TCRdb lists only in-frame clones, some missing. Of tens of thousands of clones detected, over 90% appear once; the ten largest clones hold 18%. Details on this clone: The antigen remains unidentified.

Germline V gene data show CDR1 as SGDLS and CDR2 as YYNGEE. The CDR3 consists of 12 residues. Trimming took off 4 bases at V and 5 bases at J, with 7 bases between the two ends. The J gene is TRBJ2-1, the V gene TRBV9; no clear D gene. The TCR was taken from an adult with an advanced solid tumor such as melanoma, head and neck, liver or kidney cancer. This specimen was CD4+ or CD8+ T cells sorted from blood, taken in a trial of the OX40 agonist ivuxolimab. The CDR3 DNA follows: TGTGCCAGCAGCCCTAACGACAATGAGCAGTTCTTC. Protein product: CASSPNDNEQFF.